This entry lists 7 T cell receptor beta chains sequenced from one sample in a study of OX40 agonist ivuxolimab in advanced cancers. Receptor libraries were prepared by the immunoSEQ multiplex PCR assay. What TCRdb holds here is the immuneACCESS table cut down to in-frame rearrangements. Part of the clones is not present; checked against another copy, under half of the missing clones reflect an unresolved V gene, and the others are unexplained. The sample table contains 65,000 to 85,000 clones; only one count was recorded for around 84% of them. Around 2% of the sample is in the top ten clones. The material sequenced was CD4+ or CD8+ T cells sorted from blood, taken in a trial of the OX40 agonist ivuxolimab. These receptors all stem from an adult with an advanced solid tumor such as melanoma, head and neck, liver or kidney cancer.

The chain has TRBV18 and TRBJ2-2, with D uncertain. V was trimmed by 5 bases and J by 6 bases, leaving 10 bases between them. CDR3 length equals 13 residues. Germline CDR1 reads KGHSH; CDR2 reads LQKENI. The CDR3 nucleotides are TGTGCCAGCTCATCTAGTCGGGCCGGGGAGCTGTTTTTT. Protein: CASSSSRAGELFF.

V usage is TRBV30 and J usage is TRBJ1-3; perhaps TRBD1 as D (6 bases). Germline values: CDR1 GTSNPN, CDR2 SVGIG (reference sequence). Deletions cut 0 bases from V and 0 bases from J, with 12 bases between. The CDR3 extends over 16 amino acids. The CDR3 nucleotides are TGTGCCTGGAGTGTTCTGGGGGGCCACTCTGGAAACACCATATATTTT. This gives the protein CAWSVLGGHSGNTIYF.

This clone has just one count. The gene calls are TRBV7-2 and TRBJ2-3; the D gene is possibly TRBD1 (6 bases). Germline-derived CDR1 and CDR2 are SGHTA and FQGNSA. The CDR3 extends over 13 amino acids. Trimming cost V 6 bases and J 4 bases, with 11 bases left between them. The CDR3 here is CASRRDTPDTQYF. The CDR3 DNA reads as TGTGCCAGCAGGAGGGACACCCCAGATACGCAGTATTTT. Full variable domain (outside the CDR3, taken from reference TRBV7-2 and TRBJ2-3): GAGVSQSPSNKVTEKGKDVELRCDPISGHTALYWYRQSLGQGLEFLIYFQGNSAPDKSGLPSDRFSAERTGGSVSTLTIQRTQQEDSAVYLCASRRDTPDTQYFGPGTRLTVL.

CDR3 sequence: CASSWTGSGANVLTF. The CDR3 DNA follows: TGTGCCAGCAGCTGGACAGGGTCCGGGGCCAACGTCCTGACTTTC. The chain employs TRBV5-6 and TRBJ2-6; 8 bases line up with TRBD1. CDR3 size: 15 residues. J gave up 4 bases and V 3 bases, and 3 bases lay outside the gene matches. Germline-derived CDR1 and CDR2 are SGHDT and YYEEEE.

The V and J genes are TRBV9 and TRBJ1-4; TRBD1 matches 7 bases. The CDR3 is made up of 13 amino acids. Looked up from germline, CDR1 is SGDLS and CDR2 is YYNGEE. Unmatched junction bases numbered 3, after V lost 3 bases and J lost 7 bases. The CDR3: CASSATGFEKLFF. As DNA, the CDR3 is TGTGCCAGCAGCGCGACAGGGTTTGAAAAACTGTTTTTT.

The rearrangement links TRBV10-2 to TRBJ1-4, with 7 bases lining up with TRBD1. CDR1 is WSHSY and CDR2 is SAAADI in the germline V gene. The trim removed 3 bases at V and 2 bases at J, leaving 9 bases unmatched. The CDR3 has 17 residues. CDR3 loop: CASSDLTGSSTNEKLFF. CDR3 bases: TGCGCCAGCAGTGACTTGACAGGGTCGTCTACTAATGAAAAACTGTTTTTT.

The count of this clone is one. The chain combines TRBV18 with TRBJ1-5; 8 bases line up with TRBD1. Germline V gene lookup returns CDR1 KGHSH and CDR2 LQKENI. V lost 5 bases and J lost 7; bases outside the gene matches: 10. The CDR3 covers 15 residues. In nucleotides, the CDR3 is TGTGCCAGCTCATTAGTCGACAGGGGAGGACAGCCCCAGCATTTT. Encoded protein: CASSLVDRGGQPQHF.